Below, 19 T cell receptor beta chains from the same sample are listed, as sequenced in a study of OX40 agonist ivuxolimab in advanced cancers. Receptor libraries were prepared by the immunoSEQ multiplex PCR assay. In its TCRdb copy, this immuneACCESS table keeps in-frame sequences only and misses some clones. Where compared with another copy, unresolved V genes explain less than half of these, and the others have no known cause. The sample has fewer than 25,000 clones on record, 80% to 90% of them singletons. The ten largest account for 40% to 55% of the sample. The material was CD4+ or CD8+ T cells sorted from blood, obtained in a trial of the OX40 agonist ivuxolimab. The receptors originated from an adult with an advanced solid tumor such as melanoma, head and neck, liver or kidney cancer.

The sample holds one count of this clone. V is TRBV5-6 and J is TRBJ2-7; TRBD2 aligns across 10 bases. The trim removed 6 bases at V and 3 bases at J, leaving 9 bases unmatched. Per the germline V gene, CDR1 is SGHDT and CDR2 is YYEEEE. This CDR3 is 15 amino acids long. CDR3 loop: CASTSGGAMDYEQYF. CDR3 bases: TGTGCCAGCACCAGCGGGGGGGCAATGGACTACGAGCAGTACTTC.

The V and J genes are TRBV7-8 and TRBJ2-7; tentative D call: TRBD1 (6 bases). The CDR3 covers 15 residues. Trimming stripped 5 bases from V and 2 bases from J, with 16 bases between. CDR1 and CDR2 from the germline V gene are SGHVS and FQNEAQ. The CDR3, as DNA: TGTGCCAGCAGCACACCGGGACACCCTACCTACGAGCAGTACTTC. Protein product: CASSTPGHPTYEQYF.

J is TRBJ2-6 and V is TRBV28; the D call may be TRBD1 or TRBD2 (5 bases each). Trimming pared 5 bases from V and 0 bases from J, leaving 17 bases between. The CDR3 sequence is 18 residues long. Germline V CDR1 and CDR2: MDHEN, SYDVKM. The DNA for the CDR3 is TGTGCCAGCAGTCTTGTGGGGGATCCCCGCTCTGGGGCCAACGTCCTGACTTTC. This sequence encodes CASSLVGDPRSGANVLTF.

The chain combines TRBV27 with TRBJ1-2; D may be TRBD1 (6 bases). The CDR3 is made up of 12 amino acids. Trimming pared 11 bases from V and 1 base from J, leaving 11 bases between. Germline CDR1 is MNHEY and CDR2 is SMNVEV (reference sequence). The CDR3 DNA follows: TGTGCCGCCGGGGGCCGTAACTATGGCTACACCTTC. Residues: CAAGGRNYGYTF.

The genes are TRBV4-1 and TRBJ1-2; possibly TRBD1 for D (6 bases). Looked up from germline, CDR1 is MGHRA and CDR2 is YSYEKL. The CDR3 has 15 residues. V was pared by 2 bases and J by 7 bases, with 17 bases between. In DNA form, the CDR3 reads TGCGCCAGCAGCCAACCGACAGGACCTTTGGGTGGCTACACCTTC. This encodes CASSQPTGPLGGYTF.

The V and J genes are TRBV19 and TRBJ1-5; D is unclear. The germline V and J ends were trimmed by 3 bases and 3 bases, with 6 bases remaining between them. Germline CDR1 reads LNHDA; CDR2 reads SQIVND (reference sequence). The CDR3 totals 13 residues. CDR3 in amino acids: CASSMGNNQPQHF. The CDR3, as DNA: TGTGCCAGTAGTATGGGCAACAATCAGCCCCAGCATTTT. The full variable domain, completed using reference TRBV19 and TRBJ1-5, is DGGITQSPKYLFRKEGQNVTLSCEQNLNHDAMYWYRQDPGQGLRLIYYSQIVNDFQKGDIAEGYSVSREKKESFPLTVTSAQKNPTAFYLCASSMGNNQPQHFGDGTRLSIL.

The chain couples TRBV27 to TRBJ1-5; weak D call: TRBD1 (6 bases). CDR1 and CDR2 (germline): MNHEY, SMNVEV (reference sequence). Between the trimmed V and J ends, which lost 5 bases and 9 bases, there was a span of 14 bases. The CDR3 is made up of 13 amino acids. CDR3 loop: CASSDGGPLPQHF. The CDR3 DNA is TGTGCCAGCAGTGACGGGGGCCCACTGCCCCAGCATTTT.

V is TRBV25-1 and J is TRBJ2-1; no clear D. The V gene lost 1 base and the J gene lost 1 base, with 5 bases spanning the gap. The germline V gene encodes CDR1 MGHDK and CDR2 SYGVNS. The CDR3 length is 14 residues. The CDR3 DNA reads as TGTGCCAGCAGTGAATGGAAGTCCTACAATGAGCAGTTCTTC. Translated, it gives CASSEWKSYNEQFF.

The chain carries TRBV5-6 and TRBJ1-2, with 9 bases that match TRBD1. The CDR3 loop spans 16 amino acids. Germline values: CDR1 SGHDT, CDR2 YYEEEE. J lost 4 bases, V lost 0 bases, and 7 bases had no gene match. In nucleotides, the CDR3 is TGTGCCAGCAGCTTGGCCTTCAGGGACAGGGTCTATGGCTACACCTTC. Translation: CASSLAFRDRVYGYTF.

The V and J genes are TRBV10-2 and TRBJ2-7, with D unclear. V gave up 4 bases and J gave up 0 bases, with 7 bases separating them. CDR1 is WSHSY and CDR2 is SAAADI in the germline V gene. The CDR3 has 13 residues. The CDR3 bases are TGCGCCAGCAGTGGGGTTTACTCCTACGAGCAGTACTTC. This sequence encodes CASSGVYSYEQYF.

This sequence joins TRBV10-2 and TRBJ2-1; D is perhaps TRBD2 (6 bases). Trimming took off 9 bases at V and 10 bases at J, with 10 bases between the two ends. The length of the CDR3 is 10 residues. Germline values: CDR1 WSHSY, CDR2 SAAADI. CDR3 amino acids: CASGAGEQFF. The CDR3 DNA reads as TGCGCCAGTGGGGCGGGAGAGCAGTTCTTC.

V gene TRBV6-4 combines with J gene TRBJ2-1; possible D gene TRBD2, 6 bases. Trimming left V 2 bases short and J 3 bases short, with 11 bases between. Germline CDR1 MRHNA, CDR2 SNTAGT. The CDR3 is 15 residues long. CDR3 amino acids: CASSDMAGRYNEQFF. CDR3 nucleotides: TGTGCCAGCAGTGACATGGCGGGACGCTACAATGAGCAGTTCTTC.

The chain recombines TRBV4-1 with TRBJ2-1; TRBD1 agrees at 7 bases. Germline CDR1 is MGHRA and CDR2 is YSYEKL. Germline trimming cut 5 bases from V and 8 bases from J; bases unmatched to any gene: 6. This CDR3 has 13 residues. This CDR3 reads CASSNRDSDEQFF. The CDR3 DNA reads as TGCGCCAGCAGCAACCGGGACAGCGATGAGCAGTTCTTC.

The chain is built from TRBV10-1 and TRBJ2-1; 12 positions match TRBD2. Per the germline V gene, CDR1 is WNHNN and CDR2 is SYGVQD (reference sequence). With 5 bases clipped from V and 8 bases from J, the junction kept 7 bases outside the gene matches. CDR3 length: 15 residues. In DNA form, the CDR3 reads TGCGCCAGCAGTCTAGCGGGAGGGCCCTTAGATGAGCAGTTCTTC. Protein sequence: CASSLAGGPLDEQFF.

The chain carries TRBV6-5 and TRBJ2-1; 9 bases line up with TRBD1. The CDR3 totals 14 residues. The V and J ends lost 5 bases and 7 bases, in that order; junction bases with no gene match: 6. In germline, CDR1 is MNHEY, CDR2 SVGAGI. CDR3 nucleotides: TGTGCCAGCAGTACTGGACAGGGGTGGAATGAGCAGTTCTTC. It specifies CASSTGQGWNEQFF.

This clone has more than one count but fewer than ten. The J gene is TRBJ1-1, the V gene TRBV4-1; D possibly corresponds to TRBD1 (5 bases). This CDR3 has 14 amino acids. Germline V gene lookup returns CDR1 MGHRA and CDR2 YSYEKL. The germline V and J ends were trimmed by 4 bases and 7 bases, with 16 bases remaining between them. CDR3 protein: CASSPGTSRGEAFF. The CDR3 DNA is TGCGCCAGCAGCCCTGGGACGTCCCGAGGTGAAGCTTTCTTT.

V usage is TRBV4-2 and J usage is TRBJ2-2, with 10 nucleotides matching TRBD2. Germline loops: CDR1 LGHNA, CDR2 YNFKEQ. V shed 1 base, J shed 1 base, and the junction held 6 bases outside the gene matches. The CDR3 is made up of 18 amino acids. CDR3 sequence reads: CASSQAGLAGGNTGELFF. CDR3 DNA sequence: TGTGCCAGCAGCCAAGCCGGGTTAGCGGGGGGGAACACCGGGGAGCTGTTTTTT.

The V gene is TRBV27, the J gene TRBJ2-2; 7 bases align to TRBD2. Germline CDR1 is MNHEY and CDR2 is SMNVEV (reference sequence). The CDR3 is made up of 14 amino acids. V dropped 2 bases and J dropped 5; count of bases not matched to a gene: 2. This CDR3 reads CASSLRGGTGELFF. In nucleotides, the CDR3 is TGTGCCAGCAGTTTAAGGGGAGGGACCGGGGAGCTGTTTTTT.

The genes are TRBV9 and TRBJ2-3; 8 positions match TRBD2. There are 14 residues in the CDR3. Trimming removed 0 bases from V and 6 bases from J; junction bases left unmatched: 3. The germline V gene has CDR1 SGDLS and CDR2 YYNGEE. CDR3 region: CASSVDGRGDTQYF. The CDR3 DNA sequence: TGTGCCAGCAGCGTAGACGGGAGGGGGGATACGCAGTATTTT.